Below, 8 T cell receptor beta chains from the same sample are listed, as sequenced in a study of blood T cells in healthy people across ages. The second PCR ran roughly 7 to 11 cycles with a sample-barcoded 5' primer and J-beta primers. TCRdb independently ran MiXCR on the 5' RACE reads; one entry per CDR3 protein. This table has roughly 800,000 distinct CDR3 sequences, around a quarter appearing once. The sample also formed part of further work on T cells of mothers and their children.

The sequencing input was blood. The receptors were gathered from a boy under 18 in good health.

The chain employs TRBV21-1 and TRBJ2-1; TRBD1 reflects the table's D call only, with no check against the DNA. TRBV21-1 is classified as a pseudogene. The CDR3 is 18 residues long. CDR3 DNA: TGTGCCAGCAGCAAAGGGGATCGTTGCGGGGGCGGCGGGCGAGAGCAGTTCTTC. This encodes CASSKGDRCGGGGREQFF.

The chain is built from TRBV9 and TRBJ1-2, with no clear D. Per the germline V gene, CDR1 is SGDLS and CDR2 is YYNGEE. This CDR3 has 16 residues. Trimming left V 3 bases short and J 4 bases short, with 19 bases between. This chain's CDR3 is CASSAGSGTRGYGYTF. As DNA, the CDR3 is TGTGCCAGCAGCGCTGGCTCAGGCACCCGCGGCTATGGCTACACCTTC.

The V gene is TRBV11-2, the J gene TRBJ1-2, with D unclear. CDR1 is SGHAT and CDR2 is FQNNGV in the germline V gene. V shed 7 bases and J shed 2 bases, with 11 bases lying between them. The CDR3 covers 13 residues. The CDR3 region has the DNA TGTGCCAGCACCGACAAGCCGAACTATGGCTACACCTTC. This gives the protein CASTDKPNYGYTF.

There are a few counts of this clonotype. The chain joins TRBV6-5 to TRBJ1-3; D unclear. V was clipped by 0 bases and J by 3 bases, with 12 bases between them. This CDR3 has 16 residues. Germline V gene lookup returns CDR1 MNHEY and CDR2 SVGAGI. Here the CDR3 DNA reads TGTGCCAGCAGTTACTCTACGAAGGTCGATGGAAACACCATATATTTT. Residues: CASSYSTKVDGNTIYF.

In nucleotides, the CDR3 is TGTGCCAGCAGTTTAGGGGTTCCAGGATCACCCCTCCACTTT. This codes for CASSLGVPGSPLHF. J is TRBJ1-6 and V is TRBV28; D gene ambiguous. CDR3 length: 14 amino acids. Germline-derived CDR1 and CDR2 are MDHEN and SYDVKM. Trimming took 2 bases from V and 10 from J, leaving 12 bases between them.

Written as DNA, the CDR3 is TGTGCCAGCAGCACGGGACCGCGGGAACCCGAGCAGTACTTC. This sequence encodes CASSTGPREPEQYF. The chain is built from TRBV7-9 and TRBJ2-7; tentatively, D is TRBD2 (6 bases). Trimming took off 5 bases at V and 6 bases at J, with 17 bases between the two ends. The CDR3 has 14 amino acids. The V gene's germline CDR1 is SEHNR and CDR2 FQNEAQ (reference sequence).

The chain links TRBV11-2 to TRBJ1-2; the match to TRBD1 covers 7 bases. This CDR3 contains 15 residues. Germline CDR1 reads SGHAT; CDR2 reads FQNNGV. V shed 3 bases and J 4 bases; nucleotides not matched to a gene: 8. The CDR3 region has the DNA TGTGCCAGCAGCTTCACCCAGGGGGAGGGCTATGGCTACACCTTC. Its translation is CASSFTQGEGYGYTF.

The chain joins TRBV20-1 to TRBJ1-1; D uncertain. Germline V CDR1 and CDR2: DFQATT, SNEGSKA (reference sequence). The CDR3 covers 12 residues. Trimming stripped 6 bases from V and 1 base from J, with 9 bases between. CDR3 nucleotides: TGCAGTGCGGCATATTCGAACACTGAAGCTTTCTTT. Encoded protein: CSAAYSNTEAFF.